Following are 32 T cell receptor beta chains from one sample sequenced in a study of T cell responses to AZD1222 COVID-19 vaccine. Clones were read by immunoSEQ multiplex PCR, and TCRdb kept only the in-frame ones, dropping some. The sample includes 85,000 to 130,000 clones, roughly nine tenths of them seen just once. This material consisted of peripheral blood, taken on day 0 of AZD1222 vaccination. Receptors originate from an adult in good health.

This chain links TRBV13 with TRBJ1-1; a possible D gene is TRBD1 (5 bases). The CDR3 totals 17 residues. Germline loops: CDR1 PRHDT, CDR2 FYEKMQ (reference sequence). V lost 0 bases, J lost 6 bases, and 20 bases lay in between. In nucleotides, the CDR3 is TGTGCCAGCAGCTTAGGCGGGTCCAGGGCCCGAGGACCTGAAGCTTTCTTT. Translated, it gives CASSLGGSRARGPEAFF.

The sample holds a few counts of this clone. The chain employs TRBV19 and TRBJ1-4; TRBD1 might be the D (6 bases). V was shortened by 7 bases and J by 1 base, with 19 bases between the two germline ends. Germline V gene lookup returns CDR1 LNHDA and CDR2 SQIVND (reference sequence). The length of the CDR3 is 17 residues. This CDR3 reads CASTPRGLVGTNEKLFF. CDR3 nucleotides: TGTGCCAGTACCCCCAGGGGCCTGGTGGGAACTAATGAAAAACTGTTTTTT.

The chain joins TRBV19 to TRBJ2-2; the D is unclear. This CDR3 has 12 residues. Germline lookup yields CDR1 LNHDA and CDR2 SQIVND (reference sequence). V was clipped by 7 bases and J by 5 bases, with 8 bases between them. CDR3 loop: CASKAITGELFF. In nucleotides, the CDR3 is TGTGCCAGTAAGGCGATAACCGGGGAGCTGTTTTTT.

In its sample, this clone was seen once. The J gene is TRBJ1-2, the V gene TRBV3-1 (or the pseudogene TRBV3-2), with 7 nucleotides matching TRBD1. This CDR3 is 14 amino acids long. Trimming cost V 3 bases and J 8 bases; bases outside gene matches: 9. Germline V gene sequence: CDR1 LGHDT, CDR2 YNNKEL (reference sequence). The CDR3 DNA is TGTGCCAGCAGCCATCTACTACAGGGGTTAGGCTACACCTTC. It specifies CASSHLLQGLGYTF.

The V and J genes are TRBV4-2 and TRBJ2-3; 7 bases agree with TRBD1. The V gene's germline CDR1 is LGHNA and CDR2 YNFKEQ. The CDR3 has 15 residues. After removal of 2 bases from V and 6 bases from J, the junction contained 8 bases not matched to a gene. The CDR3 bases are TGTGCCAGCAGCCAACGGAAGGGGGCGCAGGATACGCAGTATTTT. This translates into CASSQRKGAQDTQYF.

This chain connects TRBV2 to TRBJ1-5; 9 nucleotides match TRBD1. CDR3 size: 13 residues. J gave up 6 bases and V 3 bases, and 0 bases lay outside the gene matches. The germline gives CDR1 SNHLY, CDR2 FYNNEI. The CDR3 here is CASSETGGQPQHF. DNA for the CDR3: TGTGCCAGCAGTGAGACAGGGGGTCAGCCCCAGCATTTT. The whole variable domain, remainder taken from reference TRBV2 and TRBJ1-5, is EPEVTQTPSHQVTQMGQEVILRCVPISNHLYFYWYRQILGQKVEFLVSFYNNEISEKSEIFDDQFSVERPDGSNFTLKIRSTKLEDSAMYFCASSETGGQPQHFGDGTRLSIL.

The chain employs TRBV27 and TRBJ2-1, with 7 bases fitting TRBD2. Germline V lookup: CDR1 MNHEY, CDR2 SMNVEV (reference sequence). The CDR3 has 14 amino acids. Losses at the gene ends were 2 bases for V and 4 bases for J; bases not matched to a gene: 2. Here the CDR3 DNA reads TGTGCCAGCAGTTTAGGACTAGTTTACAATGAGCAGTTCTTC. It yields the protein CASSLGLVYNEQFF.

This chain links TRBV3-1 (or the pseudogene TRBV3-2) with TRBJ1-3; D uncertain. Trimming pared 3 bases from V and 4 bases from J, leaving 16 bases between. The CDR3 sequence is 16 residues long. CDR1 LGHDT and CDR2 YNNKEL come from the germline V gene (reference sequence). DNA of the CDR3: TGTGCCAGCAGCCAGGCTGCCCGGGCCCCGGGAAACACCATATATTTT. This sequence encodes CASSQAARAPGNTIYF.

The rearrangement links TRBV12-3 or TRBV12-4 to TRBJ1-1; 8 nucleotides agree with TRBD1. Trimming removed 6 bases from V and 4 bases from J; junction bases left unmatched: 4. The CDR3 contains 13 residues. In DNA, the CDR3 is TGTGCCAGCAGCAGGACAGGGTTCACTGAAGCTTTCTTT. Translation gives CASSRTGFTEAFF.

The gene calls are TRBV19 and TRBJ2-3, with TRBD1 matching 7 bases. The CDR3 covers 14 residues. V shed 7 bases and J 2 bases; nucleotides not matched to a gene: 6. Germline CDR1 is LNHDA and CDR2 is SQIVND (reference sequence). The CDR3 region is CASTPGTATDTQYF. The CDR3 DNA reads TGTGCCAGTACCCCCGGGACAGCCACAGATACGCAGTATTTT.

The J gene is TRBJ2-1, the V gene TRBV27; possible D gene TRBD1, 7 bases. The CDR3 totals 20 residues. Per germline, CDR1 MNHEY and CDR2 SMNVEV (reference sequence). V was cut by 7 bases and J by 3 bases, with 31 bases left in between. The CDR3 DNA reads as TGTGCCAGCACTTTCTATAAGACAGGGAAGGGAGGAGAGATCTACAATGAGCAGTTCTTC. This codes for CASTFYKTGKGGEIYNEQFF.

This chain links TRBV29-1 with TRBJ1-5; D unresolved. Germline V lookup: CDR1 SQVTM, CDR2 ANQGSEA. Trimming shortened V by 1 base and J by 2 bases, and 6 bases separated the two germline ends. The CDR3 has 13 amino acids. The CDR3 sequence is CSVEVGGNQPQHF. CDR3 bases: TGCAGCGTTGAAGTGGGAGGCAATCAGCCCCAGCATTTT.

The V call is TRBV27, the J call TRBJ1-2; 9 bases are a match to TRBD1. With V trimmed by 6 bases and J by 4 bases, 6 bases remained unmatched. The germline gives CDR1 MNHEY, CDR2 SMNVEV (reference sequence). The CDR3 is made up of 14 amino acids. The CDR3 sequence is CASRYRGQGYGYTF. The DNA for the CDR3 is TGTGCCAGCAGATATAGGGGACAGGGCTATGGCTACACCTTC.

This rearrangement joins TRBV5-4 to TRBJ1-1, with 7 bases identical to TRBD1. V gave up 3 bases and J gave up 2 bases; unmatched junction bases: 10. This CDR3 has 16 residues. The V gene's germline CDR1 is SGHNT and CDR2 YYREEE (reference sequence). CDR3 nucleotides: TGTGCCAGCAGCTCCAAACAGGGGCCGGGAAACACTGAAGCTTTCTTT. Translation: CASSSKQGPGNTEAFF.

The rearrangement joins TRBV9 to TRBJ1-1; D call uncertain. The germline V gene encodes CDR1 SGDLS and CDR2 YYNGEE. V was shortened by 0 bases and J by 2 bases, with 8 bases between the two germline ends. The CDR3 contains 14 residues. The CDR3 DNA is TGTGCCAGCAGCGTAGTAGGAGCAAACACTGAAGCTTTCTTT. Its translation is CASSVVGANTEAFF.

This clone has a single count. This chain uses TRBV18 with TRBJ2-5; 7 bases fit TRBD1. J lost 7 bases, V lost 0 bases, and 5 bases had no gene match. The CDR3 covers 14 residues. Germline loops: CDR1 KGHSH, CDR2 LQKENI. The DNA of the CDR3 is TGTGCCAGCTCACCACCGACAGGGATGGCGACCCAGTACTTC. This encodes CASSPPTGMATQYF.

Concerning this clone: Within the sample, other DNA sequences also encode this same CDR3. The genes are TRBV19 and TRBJ1-5, with 7 bases identical to TRBD1. This CDR3 has 14 amino acids. V lost 2 bases, J lost 2 bases, and 0 bases stayed unmatched. Germline V gene lookup returns CDR1 LNHDA and CDR2 SQIVND (reference sequence). The DNA of the CDR3 is TGTGCCAGTAGTATAACAGGGGGCAATCAGCCCCAGCATTTT. This encodes CASSITGGNQPQHF.

This chain connects TRBV27 to TRBJ2-7; 9 bases line up with TRBD1. V was pared by 5 bases and J by 6 bases, with 8 bases of the junction left unmatched. CDR3 length: 14 residues. From germline, CDR1 is MNHEY and CDR2 SMNVEV (reference sequence). The chain's CDR3 is CASSLLGTGIEQYF. The DNA for the CDR3 is TGTGCCAGCAGTCTCCTCGGGACAGGGATCGAGCAGTACTTC.

The V and J genes are TRBV9 and TRBJ2-5; D is unclear. Germline lookup yields CDR1 SGDLS and CDR2 YYNGEE. The CDR3 is 13 amino acids. The ends were cut back, 0 bases at V and 5 bases at J, with 8 bases in the middle. The chain's CDR3 is CASSVDRAETQYF. CDR3 DNA: TGTGCCAGCAGCGTAGATAGGGCGGAGACCCAGTACTTC.

This clone was recorded a few times. The chain employs TRBV2 and TRBJ2-2, with 10 positions matching TRBD2. Germline V gene lookup returns CDR1 SNHLY and CDR2 FYNNEI. CDR3 size: 16 residues. With 5 bases clipped from V and 3 bases from J, the junction kept 6 bases outside the gene matches. CDR3 nucleotide sequence: TGTGCCAGCAGTATCCTAGCGGGAGAAGACACCGGGGAGCTGTTTTTT. This sequence encodes CASSILAGEDTGELFF.

This chain links TRBV7-2 with TRBJ2-4; D is possibly TRBD1 or TRBD2 (7 bases each). Germline assignment: CDR1 SGHTA and CDR2 FQGNSA. CDR3 length: 16 amino acids. V was clipped by 3 bases and J by 7 bases, with 19 bases between them. The CDR3 loop reads CASSFRQGGIGNIQYF. The CDR3 DNA reads as TGTGCCAGCAGCTTTCGACAGGGAGGGATCGGGAACATTCAGTACTTC. Full variable domain (outside the CDR3, taken from reference TRBV7-2 and TRBJ2-4): GAGVSQSPSNKVTEKGKDVELRCDPISGHTALYWYRQSLGQGLEFLIYFQGNSAPDKSGLPSDRFSAERTGGSVSTLTIQRTQQEDSAVYLCASSFRQGGIGNIQYFGAGTRLSVL.

The V call is TRBV19, the J call TRBJ2-5; the match to TRBD2 covers 8 bases. Losses at the gene ends were 9 bases for V and 3 bases for J; bases not matched to a gene: 12. Germline CDR1 reads LNHDA; CDR2 reads SQIVND (reference sequence). The CDR3 loop spans 15 amino acids. The CDR3 here is CASSQLAGGEETQYF. In DNA, the CDR3 is TGTGCCAGCAGTCAACTGGCGGGAGGCGAAGAGACCCAGTACTTC.

This chain links TRBV6-4 with TRBJ1-5, with D possibly being TRBD1 (6 bases). The CDR3 contains 15 residues. V lost 6 bases and J 7 bases, leaving 19 bases between the germline ends. Germline CDR1 and CDR2: MRHNA and SNTAGT. Here the CDR3 reads CASSSTGSRGQPQHF. DNA for the CDR3: TGTGCCAGCAGCAGCACAGGGAGCAGAGGCCAGCCCCAGCATTTT.

The chain recombines TRBV5-6 with TRBJ1-5, with 7 bases lining up with TRBD1. V was clipped by 7 bases and J by 0 bases; unmatched bases: 4. The germline V gene encodes CDR1 SGHDT and CDR2 YYEEEE. The CDR3 is 14 amino acids. CDR3 sequence (DNA): TGTGCCAGCGGTAGACAGGGTAGCAATCAGCCCCAGCATTTT. This codes for CASGRQGSNQPQHF. Drawing the rest from reference TRBV5-6 and TRBJ1-5, the complete variable domain is DAGVTQSPTHLIKTRGQQVTLRCSPKSGHDTVSWYQQALGQGPQFIFQYYEEEERQRGNFPDRFSGHQFPNYSSELNVNALLLGDSALYLCASGRQGSNQPQHFGDGTRLSIL.

V is TRBV7-2 and J is TRBJ2-5, with 8 bases aligning to TRBD2. Germline V gives CDR1 SGHTA, CDR2 FQGNSA. This CDR3 comprises 15 residues. The junction had 7 bases not matched to a gene; V was cut back by 5 bases and J by 2 bases. The CDR3 region is CASSKWASGQETQYF. The CDR3 DNA sequence: TGTGCCAGCAGCAAGTGGGCTAGCGGGCAAGAGACCCAGTACTTC.

This chain joins TRBV10-3 and TRBJ1-3, with a weak D call TRBD1 (5 bases). Germline V lookup: CDR1 ENHRY, CDR2 SYGVKD. V dropped 6 bases and J dropped 3 bases, with 15 bases sitting between them. The CDR3 loop spans 15 amino acids. The chain's CDR3 is CAIREVGERGNTIYF. The DNA for the CDR3 is TGTGCCATCAGGGAAGTGGGGGAGCGTGGAAACACCATATATTTT.

The rearrangement links TRBV7-6 to TRBJ2-5; D may be TRBD1 (5 bases). CDR1 and CDR2 (germline): SGHVS, FNYEAQ. Trimming stripped 2 bases from V and 7 bases from J, with 20 bases between. CDR3 length equals 16 residues. DNA of the CDR3: TGTGCCAGCAGCTTAATTGACTTACCAGGGTTCGGGACCCAGTACTTC. It codes for CASSLIDLPGFGTQYF.

The gene calls are TRBV28 and TRBJ1-3, with D possibly TRBD1 on 5 matching bases. CDR3 length equals 17 residues. The V end lost 7 bases, the J end lost 2 bases, and 21 bases lay between the germline ends. CDR1 is MDHEN, CDR2 SYDVKM, per germline. This chain's CDR3 is CASTQPLGQQTGNTIYF. The CDR3 DNA follows: TGTGCCAGCACCCAACCCTTGGGGCAACAAACTGGAAACACCATATATTTT.

The chain uses TRBV7-6 and TRBJ1-2; D might be TRBD1 (6 bases). The V gene's germline CDR1 is SGHVS and CDR2 FNYEAQ. V lost 5 bases and J 1 base, leaving 14 bases between the germline ends. The CDR3 is made up of 15 amino acids. CDR3 DNA sequence: TGTGCCAGCAGCCCTCAAAACAGGGTTAACTATGGCTACACCTTC. This gives the protein CASSPQNRVNYGYTF.

This chain joins TRBV5-4 and TRBJ1-6, with D perhaps matching TRBD1 (6 bases). The CDR3 loop spans 16 amino acids. Germline V gene lookup returns CDR1 SGHNT and CDR2 YYREEE (reference sequence). The V and J ends lost 7 bases and 5 bases respectively, with 19 bases between them. CDR3 loop: CASGTQGPTNNSPLHF. CDR3 DNA: TGTGCCAGCGGAACACAGGGCCCTACCAATAATTCACCCCTCCACTTT.

The chain employs TRBV11-3 and TRBJ2-1; D gene uncertain. Trimming left V 4 bases short and J 7 bases short, with 8 bases between. Germline CDR1 reads SGHNT; CDR2 reads YENEEA. The CDR3 spans 12 residues. This chain's CDR3 is CASSSADNEQFF. DNA for the CDR3: TGTGCCAGCAGCTCCGCCGATAATGAGCAGTTCTTC. The full variable domain, rest sourced from reference TRBV11-3 and TRBJ2-1, is EAGVVQSPRYKIIEKKQPVAFWCNPISGHNTLYWYLQNLGQGPELLIRYENEEAVDDSQLPKDRFSAERLKGVDSTLKIQPAELGDSAVYLCASSSADNEQFFGPGTRLTVL.

In this sample, this clone turned up once. V and J are TRBV6-1 and TRBJ2-7; TRBD2 matches 8 bases. Looked up from germline, CDR1 is MNHNS and CDR2 is SASEGT. This CDR3 comprises 17 residues. The junction had 7 bases not matched to a gene; V was cut back by 0 bases and J by 0 bases. The CDR3: CASSEALPGLDSYEQYF. DNA of the CDR3: TGTGCCAGCAGTGAAGCACTCCCGGGACTAGACTCCTACGAGCAGTACTTC.